These T cell receptor gamma chains were read from a single sample in a study of Vδ1+ human thymocytes. TCRdb processed the multiplex PCR reads again with the CATT caller. There are around 11,000 gamma-chain clones in the sample; more than 35% occur only once, and 1.5% to 2.5% lies in the top ten. Sequenced: Vdelta1+ gamma-delta thymocytes from the thymus. The receptors come from a boy under two years old who had congenital heart surgery. Each CDR3 is given with its conserved first and last residue. Fields, in order: clone size, J gene, V gene, CDR3 protein, CDR3 DNA. Clone size is not always given. Where it is, it says once, few, many or a class for expanded clones.

clone_size: few; j_call: TRGJP2; v_call: TRGV8; cdr3_aa: CATWDRRDWIKTF; cdr3_nt: TGTGCCACCTGGGATAGGCGTGATTGGATCAAGACGTTT
clone_size: -; j_call: TRGJ1/TRGJ2; v_call: TRGV4; cdr3_aa: CAIWAYYKKLF; cdr3_nt: TGTGCCATCTGGGCGTATTATAAGAAACTCTTT
clone_size: -; j_call: TRGJ1/TRGJ2; v_call: TRGV2; cdr3_aa: CATWDGNYYKKLF; cdr3_nt: TGTGCCACCTGGGACGGTAATTATTATAAGAAACTCTTT
clone_size: -; j_call: TRGJ1/TRGJ2; v_call: TRGV9; cdr3_aa: CALWEDLEKLF; cdr3_nt: TGTGCCTTGTGGGAGGATCTGGAGAAACTCTTT
clone_size: -; j_call: TRGJ1/TRGJ2; v_call: TRGV3; cdr3_aa: CATWDRTNYYKKLF; cdr3_nt: TGTGCCACCTGGGACAGGACGAATTATTATAAGAAACTCTTT
clone_size: few; j_call: TRGJ1/TRGJ2; v_call: TRGV8; cdr3_aa: CANWDRLYKKLF; cdr3_nt: TGTGCCAACTGGGATAGGCTTTATAAGAAACTCTTT
clone_size: few; j_call: TRGJ1/TRGJ2; v_call: TRGV9; cdr3_aa: CALWEAHYKKLF; cdr3_nt: TGTGCCTTGTGGGAGGCCCATTATAAGAAACTCTTT
clone_size: -; j_call: TRGJ1/TRGJ2; v_call: TRGV5; cdr3_aa: CATWYRRYYKKLF; cdr3_nt: TGTGCCACCTGGTACAGGCGGTATTATAAGAAACTCTTT
clone_size: -; j_call: TRGJ1/TRGJ2; v_call: TRGV9; cdr3_aa: CALWEPYYKKLF; cdr3_nt: TGTGCCTTGTGGGAGCCCTATTATAAGAAACTCTTT
clone_size: few; j_call: TRGJ1/TRGJ2; v_call: TRGV9; cdr3_aa: CALWEGSDYKKLF; cdr3_nt: TGTGCCCTGTGGGAGGGCTCTGATTATAAGAAACTCTTT
clone_size: few; j_call: TRGJ1/TRGJ2; v_call: TRGV4; cdr3_aa: CATWDGRRYKKLF; cdr3_nt: TGTGCCACCTGGGATGGGCGTCGTTATAAGAAACTCTTT
clone_size: -; j_call: TRGJ1/TRGJ2; v_call: TRGV4; cdr3_aa: CATWDVGYKKLF; cdr3_nt: TGTGCCACCTGGGATGTAGGGTATAAGAAACTCTTT
clone_size: -; j_call: TRGJ1/TRGJ2; v_call: TRGV9; cdr3_aa: CALCRWKKLF; cdr3_nt: TGTGCCTTGTGTAGGTGGAAGAAACTCTTT
clone_size: few; j_call: TRGJ1/TRGJ2; v_call: TRGV3; cdr3_aa: CATWDYKKLF; cdr3_nt: TGTGCCACCTGGGACTATAAGAAACTCTTT
clone_size: few; j_call: TRGJ1/TRGJ2; v_call: TRGV4; cdr3_aa: CATWLWNKKLF; cdr3_nt: TGTGCCACCTGGCTTTGGAATAAGAAACTCTTT
clone_size: few; j_call: TRGJ1/TRGJ2; v_call: TRGV9; cdr3_aa: CALWEGENYYKKLF; cdr3_nt: TGTGCCTTGTGGGAGGGCGAGAATTATTATAAGAAACTCTTT
clone_size: -; j_call: TRGJ1/TRGJ2; v_call: TRGV4; cdr3_aa: CATWDRPNGQKLF; cdr3_nt: TGTGCCACCTGGGACAGGCCAAACGGACAGAAACTCTTT
clone_size: few; j_call: TRGJ1/TRGJ2; v_call: TRGV4; cdr3_aa: CATREQYKKLF; cdr3_nt: TGTGCCACCCGGGAGCAATATAAGAAACTCTTT
clone_size: few; j_call: TRGJ1/TRGJ2; v_call: TRGV9; cdr3_aa: CALWEVLEHKKLF; cdr3_nt: TGTGCCTTGTGGGAGGTGCTGGAGCATAAGAAACTCTTT
clone_size: -; j_call: TRGJP1; v_call: TRGV9; cdr3_aa: CALWEVAGWFKIF; cdr3_nt: TGTGCCTTGTGGGAGGTTGCTGGTTGGTTCAAGATATTT
clone_size: -; j_call: TRGJ1/TRGJ2; v_call: TRGV9; cdr3_aa: CALWEGIQELF; cdr3_nt: TGTGCCTTGTGGGAGGGGATTCAGGAACTCTTT
clone_size: few; j_call: TRGJP; v_call: TRGV9; cdr3_aa: CALWEVQSELGKKIKVF; cdr3_nt: TGTGCCTTGTGGGAGGTGCAAAGCGAGTTGGGCAAAAAAATCAAGGTATTT
clone_size: -; j_call: TRGJ1/TRGJ2; v_call: TRGV9; cdr3_aa: CALWEEALNYYKKLF; cdr3_nt: TGTGCCTTGTGGGAGGAGGCCCTGAATTATTATAAGAAACTCTTT
clone_size: few; j_call: TRGJ1/TRGJ2; v_call: TRGV3; cdr3_aa: CATWESGKKLF; cdr3_nt: TGTGCCACCTGGGAGTCGGGTAAGAAACTCTTT
clone_size: few; j_call: TRGJ1/TRGJ2; v_call: TRGV4; cdr3_aa: CATWDILYYKKLF; cdr3_nt: TGTGCCACCTGGGATATTCTTTATTATAAGAAACTCTTT
clone_size: few; j_call: TRGJ1/TRGJ2; v_call: TRGV9; cdr3_aa: CALWEGKKLF; cdr3_nt: TGTGCCTTGTGGGAGGGGAAGAAACTCTTT
clone_size: few; j_call: TRGJ1/TRGJ2; v_call: TRGV9; cdr3_aa: CALWGVDYKKLF; cdr3_nt: TGTGCCTTGTGGGGGGTGGATTATAAGAAACTCTTT
clone_size: -; j_call: TRGJP; v_call: TRGV9; cdr3_aa: CALWEHKRTQGLGKKIKVF; cdr3_nt: TGTGCCTTGTGGGAGCATAAACGCACGCAAGGGTTGGGCAAAAAAATCAAGGTATTT
clone_size: -; j_call: TRGJP2; v_call: TRGV8; cdr3_aa: CATWDRPEGDWIKTF; cdr3_nt: TGTGCCACCTGGGATAGGCCTGAAGGTGATTGGATCAAGACGTTT
clone_size: few; j_call: TRGJP2; v_call: TRGV9; cdr3_aa: CALWEVRIDWIKTF; cdr3_nt: TGTGCCTTGTGGGAGGTACGGATTGATTGGATCAAGACGTTT
clone_size: -; j_call: TRGJ1/TRGJ2; v_call: TRGV9; cdr3_aa: CALWETGYKKLF; cdr3_nt: TGTGCCTTGTGGGAAACCGGTTATAAGAAACTCTTT
clone_size: few; j_call: TRGJ1/TRGJ2; v_call: TRGV3; cdr3_aa: CATWDMSDYKKLF; cdr3_nt: TGTGCCACCTGGGACATGTCGGATTATAAGAAACTCTTT
clone_size: few; j_call: TRGJ1/TRGJ2; v_call: TRGV2; cdr3_aa: CATWDGQVYYKKLF; cdr3_nt: TGTGCCACCTGGGACGGGCAGGTTTATTATAAGAAACTCTTT
clone_size: few; j_call: TRGJ1/TRGJ2; v_call: TRGV9; cdr3_aa: CALWAVQSKKLF; cdr3_nt: TGTGCCTTGTGGGCGGTGCAAAGTAAGAAACTCTTT
clone_size: few; j_call: TRGJ1/TRGJ2; v_call: TRGV9; cdr3_aa: CALWEVREKLF; cdr3_nt: TGTGCCTTGTGGGAGGTGAGAGAGAAACTCTTT
clone_size: few; j_call: TRGJ1/TRGJ2; v_call: TRGV9; cdr3_aa: CALWELEKLF; cdr3_nt: TGTGCCTTGTGGGAGCTCGAGAAACTCTTT
clone_size: -; j_call: TRGJ1/TRGJ2; v_call: TRGV5; cdr3_aa: CATWDRPFGYYKKLF; cdr3_nt: TGTGCCACCTGGGACAGGCCTTTTGGATATTATAAGAAACTCTTT
clone_size: -; j_call: TRGJ1/TRGJ2; v_call: TRGV9; cdr3_aa: CALWEVPKKLF; cdr3_nt: TGTGCCTTGTGGGAGGTACCTAAGAAACTCTTT
clone_size: few; j_call: TRGJ1/TRGJ2; v_call: TRGV5; cdr3_aa: CATWDRPRYKKLF; cdr3_nt: TGTGCCACCTGGGACAGGCCTCGATATAAGAAACTCTTT
clone_size: -; j_call: TRGJ1/TRGJ2; v_call: TRGV5; cdr3_aa: CATWDNPGYKKLF; cdr3_nt: TGTGCCACCTGGGACAATCCAGGTTATAAGAAACTCTTT
clone_size: few; j_call: TRGJP2; v_call: TRGV4; cdr3_aa: CATWDGLSDWIKTF; cdr3_nt: TGTGCCACCTGGGATGGGCTGAGTGATTGGATCAAGACGTTT
clone_size: few; j_call: TRGJ1/TRGJ2; v_call: TRGV9; cdr3_aa: CALWEVLGYKKLF; cdr3_nt: TGTGCCTTGTGGGAGGTGCTCGGTTATAAGAAACTCTTT
clone_size: few; j_call: TRGJ1/TRGJ2; v_call: TRGV9; cdr3_aa: CALWEDQNYYKKLF; cdr3_nt: TGTGCCTTGTGGGAGGATCAAAATTATTATAAGAAACTCTTT
clone_size: few; j_call: TRGJ1/TRGJ2; v_call: TRGV9; cdr3_aa: CALWEATNYYKKLF; cdr3_nt: TGTGCCTTGTGGGAGGCAACGAATTATTATAAGAAACTCTTT
clone_size: -; j_call: TRGJP1; v_call: TRGV9; cdr3_aa: CALWARPGWFKIF; cdr3_nt: TGTGCCTTGTGGGCCCGTCCTGGTTGGTTCAAGATATTT
clone_size: -; j_call: TRGJ1/TRGJ2; v_call: TRGV9; cdr3_aa: CALWEVFGYKKLF; cdr3_nt: TGTGCCTTGTGGGAGGTGTTTGGGTATAAGAAACTCTTT
clone_size: few; j_call: TRGJ1/TRGJ2; v_call: TRGV4; cdr3_aa: CATWAHYKKLF; cdr3_nt: TGTGCCACCTGGGCCCATTATAAGAAACTCTTT